Listed here are 20 T cell receptor beta chains from one sample, sequenced in a study of T-cell reconstitution after alpha-beta-depleted transplantation in children listed by TCRdb under 2016. The protocol used for the library was PCR. TCRdb shows the sequencer as Illumina HiSeq 2500. To normalize quantification of the TCRbeta repertoire, the TCR libraries were built with molecular barcoding that relied on unique molecular identifiers. TCRdb applied fastp at Q25 and MiXCR to the public reads, then kept only in-frame beta chains. CDR3 protein duplicates are merged, each entry listing the most common genes and DNA. This sample lists fewer than 250,000 distinct CDR3 sequences; approximately 8.9% were detected once. The ten largest make up 6.3% of the sample. The treatment or condition tag for this specimen amounts to: allogeneic hematopoietic cell transplantation with graft depleted of TCRalphabeta T cells and CD19 B cells.

Sequenced material: PBMCs, mostly from graft donor cells, taken 180 days after TCRalphabeta/CD19-depleted stem cell transplant. These receptors originate from a male patient younger than 18 who had a stem cell transplant for acute lymphoblastic leukemia, so the T cells may come from the graft donor.

This clonotype was recorded at least ten times. The chain employs TRBV7-9 and TRBJ2-1; 7 nucleotides align to TRBD2. V lost 1 base to trimming and J lost 8 bases; unmatched junction nucleotides: 5. Germline-derived CDR1 and CDR2 are SEHNR and FQNEAQ (reference sequence). CDR3 size: 14 residues. This chain's CDR3 is CASSLDGGSDEQFF. The CDR3 DNA is TGTGCCAGCAGCTTAGACGGGGGGTCGGATGAGCAGTTCTTC.

This clonotype was detected many times. The chain recombines TRBV5-1 with TRBJ2-2; D may be TRBD2 (6 bases). Germline V CDR1 and CDR2: SGHRS, YFSETQ. The V and J ends lost 3 bases and 4 bases respectively, with 7 bases between them. CDR3 length: 13 residues. The CDR3 nucleotides read TGCGCCAGCAGCTGGGACTTCACCGGGGAGCTGTTTTTT. It is translated as CASSWDFTGELFF.

This clonotype was seen ten or more times. This sequence joins TRBV28 and TRBJ2-7, with D possibly being TRBD1 (5 bases). CDR1 is MDHEN and CDR2 is SYDVKM in the germline V gene. With 6 bases removed from V and 0 bases from J, the gap between germline ends came to 15 bases. There are 15 residues in the CDR3. The CDR3, as DNA: TGTGCCAGCAGACTCTCCACAGGTAGCTCCTACGAGCAGTACTTC. This translates into CASRLSTGSSYEQYF.

This clonotype was recorded at least ten times. The chain combines TRBV15 with TRBJ2-7, with D unresolved. The CDR3 consists of 13 residues. V lost 0 bases and J 4 bases, leaving 7 bases between the germline ends. Germline V CDR1 and CDR2: LNHNV, YYDKDF (reference sequence). CDR3 region: CATSREGFYEQYF. Written as DNA, the CDR3 is TGTGCCACCAGCAGAGAAGGTTTTTACGAGCAGTACTTC.

At least ten counts were recorded for this clonotype. V and J are TRBV18 and TRBJ2-2; D is ambiguous. The length of the CDR3 is 15 residues. Trimming took 3 bases from V and 0 from J, leaving 8 bases between them. Per germline, CDR1 KGHSH and CDR2 LQKENI. CDR3 DNA: TGTGCCAGCTCACCGTCTAGGACGAACACCGGGGAGCTGTTTTTT. This translates into CASSPSRTNTGELFF.

This clonotype appeared many times. The rearrangement joins TRBV20-1 to TRBJ2-5; possibly TRBD1 for D (6 bases). The ends were cut back, 5 bases at V and 2 bases at J, with 12 bases in the middle. Germline-derived CDR1 and CDR2 are DFQATT and SNEGSKA (reference sequence). The CDR3 runs 13 residues. Here the CDR3 reads CSAVDRLQETQYF. CDR3 nucleotide sequence: TGCAGTGCTGTAGACAGGTTACAAGAGACCCAGTACTTC.

Ten or more counts support this clonotype. Germline is not matched at one junction end, which may reflect a read error. The chain has TRBV5-1 and TRBJ2-1; TRBD2 agrees at 13 bases. Germline lookup yields CDR1 SGHRS and CDR2 YFSETQ. CDR3 length: 15 residues. CDR3 DNA sequence: TGCGCCAGCAGCAAAGGGACTAGCGGGACGGACCCCTCACCCTTC. Protein: CASSKGTSGTDPSPF.

This clonotype was detected ten times or more. This sequence joins TRBV7-7 and TRBJ2-5, with 7 positions matching TRBD2. The germline V gene has CDR1 SSHAT and CDR2 FNYEAQ (reference sequence). Trimming removed 2 bases from V and 5 bases from J; junction bases left unmatched: 5. CDR3 length equals 14 residues. CDR3 protein: CASSLYQGGETQYF. The CDR3 coding sequence is TGTGCCAGCAGCTTATACCAGGGAGGGGAGACCCAGTACTTC.

This clonotype was observed at least ten times. The chain links TRBV7-2 to TRBJ1-5; 7 bases are shared with TRBD1. V trimming: 5 bases; J trimming: 1 base; junction bases outside the gene matches: 2. This CDR3 region has 14 residues. Germline lookup yields CDR1 SGHTA and CDR2 FQGNSA. The CDR3 reads CASSMTGSNQPQHF. DNA of the CDR3: TGTGCCAGCAGCATGACAGGGAGCAATCAGCCCCAGCATTTT.

There are many counts of this clonotype. The chain combines TRBV4-3 with TRBJ2-2, with a weak D call TRBD1 (6 bases). V was pared by 0 bases and J by 7 bases, with 12 bases between. The germline CDR1 and CDR2 sequences are LGHNA and YSLEER. The CDR3 covers 15 residues. The CDR3 DNA is TGCGCCAGCAGCCAAGATCCCCTAGGGGGCGGGGAGCTGTTTTTT. It specifies CASSQDPLGGGELFF.

This clonotype was recorded many times. The chain joins TRBV9 to TRBJ1-4; 8 nucleotides agree with TRBD1. V lost 0 bases to trimming and J lost 12 bases; unmatched junction nucleotides: 10. The CDR3 has 15 amino acids. Germline CDR1 and CDR2: SGDLS and YYNGEE. CDR3 loop: CASSVASGGSVELFF. The DNA of the CDR3 is TGTGCCAGCAGCGTAGCTTCAGGGGGCTCGGTGGAACTGTTTTTT.

This clonotype came up many times. The V call is TRBV5-5, the J call TRBJ2-5, with 7 bases identical to TRBD2. V dropped 0 bases and J dropped 5; count of bases not matched to a gene: 7. The CDR3 consists of 15 residues. Germline-derived CDR1 and CDR2 are SGHKS and YYEKEE (reference sequence). The CDR3 is CASSLGLAAFETQYF. The CDR3 nucleotides are TGTGCCAGCAGCTTGGGGCTAGCGGCCTTTGAGACCCAGTACTTC.

This clonotype was counted many times. The chain couples TRBV20-1 to TRBJ2-7; perhaps TRBD2 as D (6 bases). V dropped 3 bases and J dropped 1 base, with 7 bases sitting between them. The length of the CDR3 is 12 residues. Germline CDR1 and CDR2: DFQATT and SNEGSKA (reference sequence). CDR3 in amino acids: CSASGGSYEQYF. The CDR3 nucleotides are TGCAGTGCTAGTGGGGGGTCCTACGAGCAGTACTTC.

This clonotype was seen many times. The CDR3 nucleotides read TGTGCCAGCAGTGCTCCGGGACAGGGGGCCCGGAACACTGAAGCTTTCTTT. Amino acid sequence: CASSAPGQGARNTEAFF. The chain employs TRBV6-2 or TRBV6-3 and TRBJ1-1, with 12 bases matching TRBD1. The V gene's germline CDR1 is MNHEY and CDR2 SVGEGT. CDR3 length equals 17 residues. J gave up 1 base and V 5 bases, and 8 bases lay outside the gene matches.

This clonotype was counted many times. The chain combines TRBV9 with TRBJ2-1, with a tentative D call TRBD1 (6 bases). Germline CDR1 SGDLS, CDR2 YYNGEE. Trimming took off 3 bases at V and 6 bases at J, with 16 bases between the two ends. CDR3 size: 15 residues. In nucleotides, the CDR3 is TGTGCCAGCAGCGCCACAGGGTTGGGGCCCAATGAGCAGTTCTTC. Protein: CASSATGLGPNEQFF.

About this clonotype itself: A much larger clone differs by one base, so this may be a read error. The chain combines TRBV6-1 with TRBJ2-3, with D perhaps matching TRBD2 (6 bases). The length of the CDR3 is 19 residues. Per the germline V gene, CDR1 is MNHNS and CDR2 is SASEGT. DNA for the CDR3: TGTGCCAGCACCTATCCGGGACTGACACACCTTATTCGCACAGATACGCTGTATTTT. It is translated as CASTYPGLTHLIRTDTLYF.

In this sample, this clonotype turned up many times. The V gene is TRBV9, the J gene TRBJ2-7; 8 bases line up with TRBD2. The CDR3 is made up of 15 amino acids. V shed 5 bases, J shed 4 bases, and the junction held 11 bases outside the gene matches. Germline CDR1 SGDLS, CDR2 YYNGEE. In DNA form, the CDR3 reads TGTGCCAGCAGTCCCGGTAGCGGGGTAATATACGAGCAGTACTTC. Its protein is CASSPGSGVIYEQYF.

This clonotype was seen ten or more times. This rearrangement joins TRBV5-1 to TRBJ1-2; TRBD1 matches 7 bases. This CDR3 contains 13 residues. CDR1 and CDR2 (germline): SGHRS, YFSETQ. The V gene end was trimmed by 1 base and the J gene end by 6 bases; junction bases not matched to a gene: 3. CDR3 loop: CASSLIQGDGYTF. The CDR3 DNA reads TGCGCCAGCAGCTTGATCCAGGGGGATGGCTACACCTTC. The full variable domain, completed using reference TRBV5-1 and TRBJ1-2, is KAGVTQTPRYLIKTRGQQVTLSCSPISGHRSVSWYQQTPGQGLQFLFEYFSETQRNKGNFPGRFSGRQFSNSRSEMNVSTLELGDSALYLCASSLIQGDGYTFGSGTRLTVV.

The rearrangement uses TRBV4-2 and TRBJ2-7; 8 bases are a match to TRBD1. V trimming: 0 bases; J trimming: 1 base; junction bases outside the gene matches: 11. CDR1 is LGHNA and CDR2 is YNFKEQ in the germline V gene. The length of the CDR3 is 18 residues. The chain's CDR3 is CASSQDSRGQGWSYEQYF. The CDR3 DNA is TGTGCCAGCAGCCAAGATAGTAGAGGACAGGGTTGGTCCTACGAGCAGTACTTC.

This clonotype has ten or more counts. This chain joins TRBV6-5 and TRBJ1-5, with unresolved D. This CDR3 is built from 13 residues. V was trimmed by 10 bases and J by 2 bases, leaving 12 bases between them. CDR1 and CDR2 (germline): MNHEY, SVGAGI. The CDR3 DNA is TGTGCCACCGGACTGAGGGGCAATCAGCCCCAGCATTTT. It encodes CATGLRGNQPQHF.